The 12 T cell receptor beta chains given below trace back to one sample, sequenced in a study of T cell responses to AZD1222 COVID-19 vaccine. Profiling relied on immunoSEQ multiplex PCR, and the TCRdb table lists in-frame clones only, not all of them. The table lists over 150,000 clones, under 95% of them singletons. The sequencing here drew on peripheral blood, taken 28 days after the second AZD1222 dose. The receptors here all came from an adult who received the AZD1222 COVID-19 vaccine.

The chain links TRBV7-8 to TRBJ2-1; 11 bases match TRBD2. This CDR3 region has 16 residues. Trimming cost V 7 bases and J 1 base; bases outside gene matches: 6. CDR1 is SGHVS, CDR2 FQNEAQ, per germline. DNA for the CDR3: TGTGCCAGCAAGGGAGGGACTAGCGGATCCTACAATGAGCAGTTCTTC. It is translated as CASKGGTSGSYNEQFF.

This rearrangement joins TRBV19 to TRBJ2-6; 11 bases line up with TRBD1. V was pared by 5 bases and J by 0 bases, with 3 bases of the junction left unmatched. The CDR3 spans 17 residues. Germline V gene lookup returns CDR1 LNHDA and CDR2 SQIVND (reference sequence). The CDR3 region has the DNA TGTGCCAGTAGTCCTGGACAGGGGGCCTCTGGGGCCAACGTCCTGACTTTC. Translating it yields CASSPGQGASGANVLTF.

V and J are TRBV5-1 and TRBJ1-4, with 8 bases that match TRBD1. Germline V lookup: CDR1 SGHRS, CDR2 YFSETQ. The CDR3 consists of 16 residues. V dropped 6 bases and J dropped 8; count of bases not matched to a gene: 15. CDR3 DNA sequence: TGCGCCAGCACCAATTCCCCCGGGACAGGCGCCGAAAAACTGTTTTTT. Its translation: CASTNSPGTGAEKLFF.

V is TRBV7-2 and J is TRBJ2-3; 7 nucleotides align to TRBD1. Germline lookup yields CDR1 SGHTA and CDR2 FQGNSA. CDR3 length equals 15 residues. Trimming cost V 5 bases and J 2 bases; bases outside gene matches: 7. Here the CDR3 reads CASSTRQGYTDTQYF. The CDR3 DNA reads TGTGCCAGCAGCACCCGACAGGGCTACACAGATACGCAGTATTTT.

The V call is TRBV7-9, the J call TRBJ2-7; 7 bases are a match to TRBD1. Germline CDR1 and CDR2: SEHNR and FQNEAQ (reference sequence). V was clipped by 3 bases and J by 4 bases; unmatched bases: 6. The CDR3 loop spans 14 amino acids. This CDR3 is CASSFDRGHYEQYF. CDR3 in DNA: TGTGCCAGCAGCTTTGATAGGGGGCATTACGAGCAGTACTTC. Full variable domain (outside the CDR3, taken from reference TRBV7-9 and TRBJ2-7): DTGVSQNPRHKITKRGQNVTFRCDPISEHNRLYWYRQTLGQGPEFLTYFQNEAQLEKSRLLSDRFSAERPKGSFSTLEIQRTEQGDSAMYLCASSFDRGHYEQYFGPGTRLTVT.

The chain couples TRBV28 to TRBJ1-1; possibly TRBD1 for D (5 bases). The V end was cut by 7 bases, the J end by 11 bases, with 17 bases between. The CDR3 runs to 12 residues. Germline lookup yields CDR1 MDHEN and CDR2 SYDVKM. CDR3 region: CASTLRAGWAFF. The CDR3 DNA follows: TGTGCCAGCACCTTGCGGGCAGGGTGGGCTTTCTTT. The entire variable domain, with the rest obtained from reference TRBV28 and TRBJ1-1, is as follows: DVKVTQSSRYLVKRTGEKVFLECVQDMDHENMFWYRQDPGLGLRLIYFSYDVKMKEKGDIPEGYSVSREKKERFSLILESASTNQTSMYLCASTLRAGWAFFGQGTRLTVV.

J is TRBJ1-1 and V is TRBV19; D gene uncertain. Per germline, CDR1 LNHDA and CDR2 SQIVND (reference sequence). The CDR3 consists of 14 residues. With 4 bases removed from V and 0 bases from J, the gap between germline ends came to 9 bases. The CDR3 here is CASSKSSMNTEAFF. The CDR3 region has the DNA TGTGCCAGTAGTAAATCCAGCATGAACACTGAAGCTTTCTTT.

The chain is built from TRBV28 and TRBJ1-2; D may be TRBD1 (5 bases). V was clipped by 7 bases and J by 3 bases, with 12 bases between them. The CDR3 is 13 amino acids. From germline, CDR1 is MDHEN and CDR2 SYDVKM. The CDR3 DNA reads TGTGCCAGCAATCTTTTCAGGGACTATGGCTACACCTTC. Its protein is CASNLFRDYGYTF.

A single count supports this clone. One end of the junction varies from germline; a read error may be responsible. The V and J genes are TRBV6-1 and TRBJ1-4, with 10 bases that match TRBD1. Germline V gene data show CDR1 as MNHNS and CDR2 as SASEGT. CDR3 size: 15 residues. The CDR3 protein is CASGDRGLSNEKLFF. The CDR3 nucleotides are TGTGCCAGCGGTGACAGGGGGCTCTCTAATGAAAAACTGTTTTTT.

The table lists this clone with a count of one. The chain couples TRBV29-1 to TRBJ2-3; 11 bases line up with TRBD2. J was trimmed by 2 bases and V by 6 bases; bases with no gene match: 4. This CDR3 contains 14 residues. In germline, CDR1 is SQVTM, CDR2 ANQGSEA. The CDR3 region is CSVMGLADTDTQYF. The DNA for the CDR3 is TGCAGCGTCATGGGACTAGCGGACACAGATACGCAGTATTTT.

The rearrangement uses TRBV7-2 and TRBJ1-5; D may be TRBD1 (6 bases). The CDR3 length is 15 residues. Germline V CDR1 and CDR2: SGHTA, FQGNSA. Trimming removed 1 base from V and 6 bases from J, with 13 bases in between. The CDR3 spells CASSLGGTGLQPQHF. The CDR3 DNA reads TGTGCCAGCAGCTTAGGGGGTACAGGGCTTCAGCCCCAGCATTTT.

This sequence joins TRBV7-2 and TRBJ1-1; the match to TRBD1 covers 9 bases. The CDR3 spans 13 residues. J gave up 12 bases and V 5 bases, and 10 bases lay outside the gene matches. Germline lookup yields CDR1 SGHTA and CDR2 FQGNSA. The CDR3: CASSPDRGRYPFF. The CDR3 DNA reads TGTGCCAGCAGCCCGGACAGGGGCCGTTACCCTTTCTTT.